Following are 14 T cell receptor beta chains from one sample sequenced in a study of OX40 agonist ivuxolimab in advanced cancers. Assay used: immunoSEQ multiplex PCR; TCRdb lists only in-frame clones, some missing. The sample has 95,000 to 100,000 clones, just under 85% seen once. The sequencing used CD4+ or CD8+ T cells sorted from blood, collected in a trial of the OX40 agonist ivuxolimab. The source of these receptors is an adult with an advanced solid tumor such as melanoma, head and neck, liver or kidney cancer.

This chain links TRBV7-9 with TRBJ1-5; D call uncertain. This CDR3 comprises 12 residues. V lost 8 bases and J lost 6, with 11 bases in between. The germline gives CDR1 SEHNR, CDR2 FQNEAQ (reference sequence). Here the CDR3 reads CASALGVQPQHF. The CDR3 DNA follows: TGTGCCAGCGCCCTCGGGGTTCAGCCCCAGCATTTT.

This clone was counted a few times. J is TRBJ2-5 and V is TRBV29-1; weak D call: TRBD1 (6 bases). V was shortened by 7 bases and J by 0 bases, with 9 bases between the two germline ends. The CDR3 spans 12 residues. Per the germline V gene, CDR1 is SQVTM and CDR2 is ANQGSEA. CDR3 residues: CSARTDQETQYF. The CDR3 DNA follows: TGCAGCGCCCGGACAGACCAAGAGACCCAGTACTTC.

The V call is TRBV6-6, the J call TRBJ2-2; D is undetermined. Between the trimmed V and J ends, which lost 7 bases and 5 bases, there was a span of 14 bases. Germline assignment: CDR1 MNHNY and CDR2 SVGAGI (reference sequence). This CDR3 has 14 amino acids. This chain's CDR3 is CASTITLGTGELFF. In DNA form, the CDR3 reads TGTGCCAGCACCATAACCTTGGGAACCGGGGAGCTGTTTTTT.

CDR3 DNA: TGTGCCAGCTCACCCTACCGGCACTGGGCTCTAGCGGGAGGGCCAAATCCGGGAGTCAATGAGCAGTTCTTC. Its protein is CASSPYRHWALAGGPNPGVNEQFF. The rearrangement links TRBV18 to TRBJ2-1; the match to TRBD2 covers 12 bases. Unmatched junction bases numbered 30, after V lost 3 bases and J lost 6 bases. CDR1 and CDR2 (germline): KGHSH, LQKENI. The CDR3 covers 24 residues.

J is TRBJ1-2 and V is TRBV6-4; 9 bases are shared with TRBD1. V lost 3 bases and J lost 7; bases outside the gene matches: 3. The V gene's germline CDR1 is MRHNA and CDR2 SNTAGT. The CDR3 runs to 13 residues. The CDR3: CASSEDRGRGYTF. The CDR3 DNA is TGTGCCAGCAGTGAGGACAGGGGACGTGGCTACACCTTC.

The rearrangement joins TRBV7-8 to TRBJ2-3; 9 positions agree with TRBD1. CDR1 is SGHVS and CDR2 is FQNEAQ in the germline V gene. V lost 3 bases and J lost 2; bases outside the gene matches: 9. The CDR3 runs 17 residues. CDR3 loop: CASSLAGTGRFTDTQYF. In DNA, the CDR3 is TGTGCCAGCAGCTTGGCCGGGACAGGGCGCTTCACAGATACGCAGTATTTT.

The rearrangement uses TRBV28 and TRBJ2-7; D is ambiguous. V was clipped by 1 base and J by 3 bases, with 4 bases between them. CDR1 is MDHEN, CDR2 SYDVKM, per germline. The CDR3 is 12 amino acids. In DNA, the CDR3 is TGTGCCAGCAGTTTATCCTACTACGAGCAGTACTTC. Amino acids: CASSLSYYEQYF.

This clone was recorded only once. The chain links TRBV10-3 to TRBJ2-5; D gene ambiguous. Germline CDR1 is ENHRY and CDR2 is SYGVKD. With 0 bases removed from V and 2 bases from J, the gap between germline ends came to 13 bases. This CDR3 comprises 16 residues. CDR3 amino acids: CAISESMVASQETQYF. DNA of the CDR3: TGTGCCATCAGTGAGTCGATGGTGGCAAGTCAAGAGACCCAGTACTTC.

This clone was recorded only once. The genes are TRBV20-1 and TRBJ2-1; D may be TRBD2 (5 bases). V was clipped by 5 bases and J by 9 bases, with 11 bases between them. The CDR3 covers 11 residues. Germline V gene lookup returns CDR1 DFQATT and CDR2 SNEGSKA (reference sequence). The CDR3 reads CSAQGSLEQFF. For the CDR3, the DNA is TGCAGTGCTCAAGGGAGTCTTGAGCAGTTCTTC.

The chain couples TRBV27 to TRBJ1-1, with D perhaps matching TRBD1 (6 bases). The CDR3 is made up of 14 amino acids. The V gene's germline CDR1 is MNHEY and CDR2 SMNVEV (reference sequence). Trimming stripped 3 bases from V and 4 bases from J, with 12 bases between. CDR3 sequence (DNA): TGTGCCAGCAGTTTGGGGGCGAGAGTCACTGAAGCTTTCTTT. Amino acid sequence: CASSLGARVTEAFF.

The chain has TRBV6-1 and TRBJ1-2; D not resolved. Germline CDR1 and CDR2: MNHNS and SASEGT. The CDR3 totals 15 residues. V lost 6 bases, J lost 5 bases, and 19 bases lay in between. CDR3 residues: CASSYDVAQGYGYTF. Here the CDR3 DNA reads TGTGCCAGCAGCTACGACGTGGCGCAAGGGTATGGCTACACCTTC.

V usage is TRBV30 and J usage is TRBJ1-5; D remains unclear. Germline V gives CDR1 GTSNPN, CDR2 SVGIG (reference sequence). V was pared by 2 bases and J by 4 bases, with 12 bases between. This CDR3 is built from 14 residues. DNA for the CDR3: TGTGCCTGGAGTTCGGGCAGCTTAAATCAGCCCCAGCATTTT. Protein: CAWSSGSLNQPQHF.

This sequence joins TRBV6-5 and TRBJ2-7; D gene uncertain. The CDR3 length is 14 residues. Germline CDR1 reads MNHEY; CDR2 reads SVGAGI. V was cut by 6 bases and J by 2 bases, with 14 bases left in between. The CDR3 coding sequence is TGTGCCAGCAGCCCCCGGCCCGCCCCCTACGAGCAGTACTTC. Amino acids: CASSPRPAPYEQYF.

The rearrangement uses TRBV4-1 and TRBJ2-5; TRBD2 matches at 11 bases. This CDR3 has 16 amino acids. Per the germline V gene, CDR1 is MGHRA and CDR2 is YSYEKL. With 1 base clipped from V and 4 bases from J, the junction kept 5 bases outside the gene matches. DNA of the CDR3: TGCGCCAGCAGCCAAGGAGCAGGGACTAGCGGAGAGACCCAGTACTTC. It codes for CASSQGAGTSGETQYF.